This is a list of T cell receptor beta chains from one sample in a study of identical twins. Each CDR3 protein gets one entry after TCRdb re-called the 5' RACE reads with MiXCR. The sample yields approximately 500,000 distinct CDR3 sequences, nearly 15% seen once. This same sample was also taken into another study, of yellow fever vaccine responses in identical twins.

Sequencing was done on a sample of CD4+ T cells sorted from blood. The source of these receptors is a woman between 18 and 30 years old in good health. Each CDR3 is given with its conserved first and last residue. Each record gives: V gene, D gene, J gene, clone size, CDR3 protein, CDR3 DNA. A D gene is named only where the DNA matches it firmly. Some rows have no size entry. The others give once, few or many, or a class for an expanded clone.

TRBV10-3	TRBD2	TRBJ2-1	NA	CAIASGRDNEQFF	TGTGCCATCGCTAGCGGGAGGGACAATGAGCAGTTCTTC
TRBV5-6	TRBD2	TRBJ2-1	many	CASSDTSRLAAYNEQFF	TGTGCCAGCAGCGACACATCCCGGCTAGCGGCCTACAATGAGCAGTTCTTC
TRBV10-3	NA	TRBJ1-2	once	CAISADTRGGYTF	TGTGCCATCAGTGCGGACACCCGAGGGGGCTACACCTTC
TRBV6-1	TRBD2	TRBJ2-6	few	CASKRGAGANVLTF	TGTGCCAGCAAACGGGGGGCTGGGGCCAACGTCCTGACTTTC
TRBV18	TRBD2	TRBJ2-3	few	CASSATLAGGPNTQYF	TGTGCCAGCTCAGCGACCCTAGCGGGAGGCCCAAATACGCAGTATTTT
TRBV6-5	TRBD2	TRBJ2-7	few	CASSYRPGLAGKAQYF	TGTGCCAGCAGTTATCGTCCGGGACTAGCGGGCAAAGCGCAGTACTTC
TRBV7-9	TRBD2	TRBJ2-4	NA	CASSLGLADIQYF	TGTGCCAGCAGCCTGGGACTAGCGGACATTCAGTACTTC
TRBV12-3/TRBV12-4	TRBD2	TRBJ2-2	NA	CASSSGDSGRFTGELFF	TGTGCCAGCAGTTCGGGGGATAGCGGGAGGTTCACCGGGGAGCTGTTTTTT
TRBV6-5	TRBD1	TRBJ1-1	few	CASSLSTGGTEAFF	TGTGCCAGCAGTTTGAGCACAGGGGGCACTGAAGCTTTCTTT
TRBV6-4	TRBD2	TRBJ2-7	NA	CASSKRLAGIYEQYF	TGTGCCAGCAGTAAGAGACTAGCGGGGATCTACGAGCAGTACTTC
TRBV20-1	TRBD1	TRBJ2-1	few	CSVSRGHEQFF	TGCAGTGTGAGCAGGGGGCATGAGCAGTTCTTC
TRBV28	NA	TRBJ2-6	NA	CASSLLWNSGANVLTF	TGTGCCAGCAGTTTATTGTGGAACTCTGGGGCCAACGTCCTGACTTTC
TRBV28	TRBD2	TRBJ2-3	few	CASSLRLAGGGTDTQYF	TGTGCCAGCAGTTTGAGACTAGCGGGGGGGGGCACAGATACGCAGTATTTT
TRBV7-2	NA	TRBJ2-4	NA	CASSLLLTAKNIQYF	TGTGCCAGCAGCTTACTTCTGACGGCCAAAAACATTCAGTACTTC
TRBV7-9	NA	TRBJ2-7	few	CASSKLYEQYF	TGTGCCAGCAGCAAACTTTACGAGCAGTACTTC